A selection of T cell receptor beta chains follows, all from one sample in a study of blood T cell repertoires in COVID-19. Sequencing was performed with immunoSEQ multiplex PCR; in TCRdb, only in-frame clones are kept and a portion is missing. Of under 150,000 clones in the sample, roughly 84% were seen once. Sequenced material: PBMCs or T cells enriched from blood (not recorded which). The receptors were gathered from a man aged 50-60 years in a cohort exposed to, infected with or recovered from COVID-19 (not recorded which). Each CDR3 is given with its conserved first and last residue. The D gene is left open where the match is weak. For some rows the clone size is stated as once, few or many, or as a class when expanded; others skip it.

TRBV18	TRBD1	-	TRBJ1-6	CASSEGTGSSSPLHF	TGTGCCAGCTCGGAGGGGACAGGGAGCAGTTCACCCCTCCACTTT
TRBV7-2	TRBD2	-	TRBJ2-1	CASSLWEGNEQFF	TGTGCCAGCAGCTTATGGGAGGGCAATGAGCAGTTCTTC
TRBV6-4	TRBD1	-	TRBJ1-1	CASSEGAYTEAFF	TGTGCCAGCAGCGAGGGGGCCTACACTGAAGCTTTCTTT
TRBV13	-	-	TRBJ1-3	CASSLGGTSIGNTIYF	TGTGCCAGCAGCTTAGGCGGGACATCGATTGGAAACACCATATATTTT
TRBV14	-	few	TRBJ2-7	CASSQDLGQASSWYEQYF	TGTGCCAGCAGCCAAGATCTGGGGCAGGCGTCGTCCTGGTACGAGCAGTACTTC
TRBV9	TRBD2	-	TRBJ2-1	CASSSGTSVTARQFF	TGTGCCAGCAGCTCCGGGACTAGCGTGACCGCCCGGCAGTTCTTC
TRBV4-1	-	-	TRBJ1-5	CASSQGTARPQHF	TGCGCCAGCAGCCAAGGAACCGCGCGGCCCCAGCATTTT
TRBV28	-	few	TRBJ1-4	CASSRQAPPGKLFF	TGTGCCAGCAGTCGACAGGCCCCGCCGGGAAAACTGTTTTTT
TRBV5-1	-	few	TRBJ1-2	CASSLGQGLFVNYGYTF	TGCGCCAGCAGCTTGGGCCAGGGTCTTTTCGTGAACTATGGCTACACCTTC
TRBV2	-	-	TRBJ2-4	CASREGPWEENIQYF	TGTGCCAGCAGAGAGGGGCCTTGGGAGGAAAACATTCAGTACTTC
TRBV18	-	once	TRBJ1-1	CASIRTVNTEAFF	TGTGCCAGCATCCGGACAGTGAACACTGAAGCTTTCTTT
TRBV5-6	TRBD2	-	TRBJ2-3	CASSNLTSGGPGEQYF	TGTGCCAGCAGCAACCTGACTAGCGGGGGCCCCGGAGAGCAGTATTTT
TRBV27	TRBD2	-	TRBJ2-1	CASSFGTSGTNEQFF	TGTGCCAGCAGTTTCGGGACTAGCGGGACAAATGAGCAGTTCTTC
TRBV5-1	-	once	TRBJ1-1	CASSVGQNTEAFF	TGCGCCAGCAGCGTGGGACAGAACACTGAAGCTTTCTTT
TRBV5-1	TRBD1	once	TRBJ1-1	CASSSGQASEAFF	TGCGCCAGCAGCTCCGGACAGGCCTCTGAAGCTTTCTTT
TRBV25-1	-	-	TRBJ1-2	CASSARSNSYGYTF	TGTGCCAGCAGTGCTCGGTCAAATTCCTATGGCTACACCTTC
TRBV9	-	-	TRBJ2-7	CASSPRGYEQYF	TGTGCCAGCAGCCCCCGGGGGTACGAGCAGTACTTC
TRBV20-1	-	once	TRBJ1-6	CSASPTSGYNSPLHF	TGCAGTGCTAGTCCCACATCAGGATATAATTCACCCCTCCACTTT
TRBV15	-	-	TRBJ1-5	CATSEHRDYNQPQHF	TGTGCCACCAGCGAACACCGGGACTACAATCAGCCCCAGCATTTT
TRBV4-3	TRBD2	-	TRBJ2-1	CASSQGMLAVYNEQFF	TGCGCCAGCAGCCAAGGGATGCTAGCGGTATACAATGAGCAGTTCTTC
TRBV27	-	-	TRBJ1-4	CASSHGGEKLFF	TGTGCCAGCAGCCACGGGGGAGAAAAACTGTTTTTT
TRBV5-6	TRBD1	-	TRBJ2-7	CASSLISGTGSSYEQYF	TGTGCCAGCAGCTTAATAAGCGGGACAGGGAGTTCCTACGAGCAGTACTTC
TRBV28	TRBD1	-	TRBJ1-5	CASIRGPGQPQHF	TGTGCCAGCATCAGGGGGCCAGGACAGCCCCAGCATTTT
TRBV27	-	-	TRBJ2-7	CASSFSGYEQYF	TGTGCCAGCAGTTTCAGCGGCTACGAGCAGTACTTC
TRBV30	-	-	TRBJ1-3	CAWSGRGGGNTIYF	TGTGCCTGGAGTGGACGCGGGGGAGGAAACACCATATATTTT
TRBV7-2	-	once	TRBJ2-5	CASTAGGFQETQYF	TGTGCCAGCACGGCCGGCGGTTTTCAAGAGACCCAGTACTTC
TRBV19	TRBD1	-	TRBJ1-6	CASSIGDRGLASPLHF	TGTGCCAGTAGTATTGGCGACAGGGGGCTCGCGTCACCCCTCCACTTT
TRBV12-3/TRBV12-4	-	many	TRBJ2-1	CASRVGGANEQFF	TGTGCCAGCAGAGTTGGGGGGGCCAATGAGCAGTTCTTC
TRBV18	TRBD1	once	TRBJ1-5	CASSPTGGPYQPQHF	TGTGCCAGCTCACCTACAGGGGGCCCCTATCAGCCCCAGCATTTT
TRBV25-1	TRBD1	-	TRBJ1-3	CATRDRGSGNTIYF	TGTGCCACCCGGGACAGGGGGTCTGGAAACACCATATATTTT
TRBV2	-	-	TRBJ1-3	CASSVRVSLVSGNTIYF	TGTGCCAGCAGTGTACGGGTTTCCCTCGTCTCTGGAAACACCATATATTTT
TRBV7-9	TRBD1	-	TRBJ2-7	CASSSWDSPYEQYF	TGTGCCAGCAGCTCCTGGGACAGTCCCTACGAGCAGTACTTC
TRBV5-4	TRBD1	-	TRBJ1-1	CASSPGTVNTEAFF	TGTGCCAGCAGCCCCGGGACAGTGAACACTGAAGCTTTCTTT
TRBV27	TRBD1	-	TRBJ2-1	CASSLWGTGVSYNEQFF	TGTGCCAGCAGTTTATGGGGGACAGGGGTTTCCTACAATGAGCAGTTCTTC
TRBV5-8	-	-	TRBJ1-1	CASKTRGGNTEAFF	TGTGCCAGCAAAACAAGGGGGGGCAACACTGAAGCTTTCTTT
TRBV9	TRBD1	once	TRBJ2-1	CASSVGDSHNEQFF	TGTGCCAGCAGCGTAGGGGACAGCCACAATGAGCAGTTCTTC
TRBV11-2	TRBD1	-	TRBJ1-1	CASSLGDRVQAFF	TGTGCCAGCAGCTTAGGGGACAGGGTGCAAGCTTTCTTT
TRBV5-1	TRBD2	-	TRBJ2-2	CASSLGLAGGTGELFF	TGCGCCAGCAGCTTGGGTCTAGCGGGAGGCACCGGGGAGCTGTTTTTT
TRBV7-9	-	-	TRBJ1-1	CASSLVRFDAEAFF	TGTGCCAGCAGCTTAGTGCGGTTCGACGCTGAAGCTTTCTTT
TRBV27	-	-	TRBJ1-2	CASSFGQNYGYTF	TGTGCCAGCAGTTTTGGACAGAACTATGGCTACACCTTC